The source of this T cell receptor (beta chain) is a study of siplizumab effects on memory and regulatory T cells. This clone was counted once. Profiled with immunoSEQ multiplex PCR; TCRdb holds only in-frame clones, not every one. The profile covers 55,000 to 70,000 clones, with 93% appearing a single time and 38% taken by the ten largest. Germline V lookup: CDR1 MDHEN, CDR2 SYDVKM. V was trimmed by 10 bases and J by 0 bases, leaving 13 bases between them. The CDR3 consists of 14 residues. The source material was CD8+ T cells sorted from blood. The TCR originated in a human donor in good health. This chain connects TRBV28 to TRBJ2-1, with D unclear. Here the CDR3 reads CAIGLTSSYNEQFF. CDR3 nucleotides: TGTGCCATCGGGCTAACGAGCTCCTACAATGAGCAGTTCTTC.